This T cell receptor (beta chain) came from a study of cytomegalovirus exposure and HLA in healthy donors. V shed 5 bases, J shed 1 base, and the junction held 5 bases outside the gene matches. This CDR3 is built from 15 residues. Germline CDR1 is SGHVS and CDR2 is FNYEAQ. Study observations and caveats: Certain sequence variants were highly shared and formed a cluster, and this cluster was likely a sequencing artifact.

Comment on this clone: The antigen is not known.

Primers: 60 Vbeta forward and 13 Jbeta reverse. Some clones are missing from TCRdb's copy, which holds only in-frame ones; the method was immunoSEQ multiplex PCR. The table has 150,000 to 200,000 clones, around 75% seen once. Sequenced sample: PBMCs. This clonotype was obtained from a woman in her forties or fifties in good health and CMV-seronegative. The chain joins TRBV7-6 to TRBJ2-1, with 7 bases matching TRBD1. The CDR3 DNA follows: TGTGCCAGCAGCCCGACAGGGTTTTCCTACAATGAGCAGTTCTTC. Protein product: CASSPTGFSYNEQFF.